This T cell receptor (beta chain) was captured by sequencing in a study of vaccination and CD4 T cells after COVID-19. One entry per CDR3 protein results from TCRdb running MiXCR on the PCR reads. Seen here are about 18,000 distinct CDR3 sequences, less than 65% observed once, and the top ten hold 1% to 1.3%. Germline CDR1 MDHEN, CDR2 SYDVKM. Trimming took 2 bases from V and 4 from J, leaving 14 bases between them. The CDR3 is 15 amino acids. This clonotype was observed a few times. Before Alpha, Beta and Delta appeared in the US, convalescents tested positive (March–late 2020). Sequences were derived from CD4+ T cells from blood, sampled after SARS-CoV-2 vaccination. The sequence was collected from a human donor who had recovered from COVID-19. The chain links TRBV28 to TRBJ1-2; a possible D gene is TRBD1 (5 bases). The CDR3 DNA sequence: TGTGCCAGCAGTTTACCCCAGGGTTCCGGCTATGGCTACACCTTC. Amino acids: CASSLPQGSGYGYTF.